The subject of this entry is one TCR beta chain. From germline, CDR1 is MGHDK and CDR2 SYGVNS. CDR3 length: 13 amino acids. The data belong to a study of monozygotic twins with inflammatory bowel disease. TCRdb reprocessed the 5' RACE reads and stores each CDR3 protein as one record, lacking DNA. The sample has 200,000 to 250,000 distinct CDR3 sequences. Sequenced material: blood. V and J are TRBV25-1 and TRBJ1-2. This sequence originates from a human donor with ulcerative colitis or Crohn's disease, or a healthy co-twin of an affected twin (not recorded which). The CDR3: CASSGTANYGYTF.